Shown below are 14 T cell receptor beta chains from a single sample sequenced in a study of graft-versus-host responses after intestinal transplantation (dated by TCRdb to the early 2020s). Libraries were made using the immunoSEQ multiplex PCR assay. As stored in TCRdb, this immuneACCESS dataset retains in-frame rearrangements with V and J assigned. A fraction of the clones does not appear; measured against another copy, unresolved V genes explain less than half of the discrepancy, and the remainder lacks a known reason. This sample holds roughly 28,000 clones; 87% were observed only once. Roughly 10% of the sample is in the top ten clones. The source was PBMCs, collected roughly 68 weeks after intestinal transplantation. Receptor source: a human patient who received an intestinal transplant, so some T cells may come from the graft donor.

This clone occurred a few times. V usage is TRBV10-3 and J usage is TRBJ2-5; 9 bases line up with TRBD1. The CDR3 is 14 residues long. Losses at the gene ends were 6 bases for V and 0 bases for J; bases not matched to a gene: 2. Germline V gene data show CDR1 as ENHRY and CDR2 as SYGVKD. CDR3 loop: CAISTGGNQETQYF. In DNA form, the CDR3 reads TGTGCCATCAGCACAGGGGGCAACCAAGAGACCCAGTACTTC.

CDR3 loop: CASSEQGLQKLFF. In nucleotides, the CDR3 is TGTGCCAGCAGTGAACAGGGGCTCCAAAAACTGTTTTTT. The chain has TRBV6-5 and TRBJ1-4; 7 nucleotides agree with TRBD1. V lost 5 bases and J lost 9; bases outside the gene matches: 6. The CDR3 runs to 13 residues. Germline-derived CDR1 and CDR2 are MNHEY and SVGAGI.

This clone turned up a few times. The V call is TRBV6-1, the J call TRBJ1-4; 12 nucleotides align to TRBD1. Trimming removed 5 bases from V and 7 bases from J; junction bases left unmatched: 2. This CDR3 region has 14 residues. Per the germline V gene, CDR1 is MNHNS and CDR2 is SASEGT. The CDR3 loop is CASSRDRGREKLFF. In DNA form, the CDR3 reads TGTGCCAGCAGTCGGGACAGGGGGCGTGAAAAACTGTTTTTT.

This clone occurred once. The chain combines TRBV6-6 with TRBJ2-7; no definite D call. Trimming cost V 5 bases and J 1 base, with 15 bases left between them. CDR3 length equals 15 residues. Per the germline V gene, CDR1 is MNHNY and CDR2 is SVGAGI (reference sequence). The DNA of the CDR3 is TGTGCCAGCAGTGTCCCGATACACGGTTCCTACGAGCAGTACTTC. Translation: CASSVPIHGSYEQYF.

The V and J genes are TRBV7-3 and TRBJ2-3; 7 bases map to TRBD1. The ends lost 5 bases at V and 2 bases at J; junction bases unmatched: 7. Germline V CDR1 and CDR2: SGHTA, FQGTGA. This CDR3 has 15 residues. CDR3 amino acids: CASSLKQGITDTQYF. DNA of the CDR3: TGTGCCAGCAGCCTTAAACAGGGGATCACAGATACGCAGTATTTT. Combining the CDR3 with reference TRBV7-3 and TRBJ2-3 gives the whole variable domain GAGVSQTPSNKVTEKGKYVELRCDPISGHTALYWYRQSLGQGPEFLIYFQGTGAADDSGLPNDRFFAVRPEGSVSTLKIQRTERGDSAVYLCASSLKQGITDTQYFGPGTRLTVL.

The rearrangement joins TRBV2 to TRBJ2-2; 9 bases align to TRBD2. Germline lookup yields CDR1 SNHLY and CDR2 FYNNEI. The CDR3 has 16 amino acids. The junction had 8 bases not matched to a gene; V was cut back by 6 bases and J by 3 bases. The CDR3 DNA follows: TGTGCCAGCAGCGTTAGCGGGGGAAGGGACACCGGGGAGCTGTTTTTT. The encoded protein is CASSVSGGRDTGELFF.

The CDR3 is CASSYDRGRLGEQYF. The CDR3 DNA reads TGTGCCAGCAGCTACGACAGGGGGCGGCTCGGCGAGCAGTACTTC. The J gene is TRBJ2-7, the V gene TRBV5-5; 10 nucleotides match TRBD1. Germline V gene data show CDR1 as SGHKS and CDR2 as YYEKEE (reference sequence). The CDR3 loop spans 15 amino acids. The J segment lost 6 bases and the V segment lost 3 bases, leaving 9 bases of the junction unmatched.

With regard to this clone: Its ends do not fully match the called genes, so a read error is possible. The chain has TRBV7-6 and TRBJ1-1; D ambiguous. CDR3 length equals 15 residues. Germline lookup yields CDR1 SGHVS and CDR2 FNYEAQ. The CDR3 reads CASSLAPQMNTEAFF. CDR3 DNA: TGTGCCAGCAGCCTAGCCCCCCAAATGAACACTGAAGCTTTCTTT. The full variable domain, in which reference TRBV7-6 and TRBJ1-1 provide the parts outside the CDR3, is GAGVSQSPRYKVTKRGQDVALRCDPISGHVSLYWYRQALGQGPEFLTYFNYEAQQDKSGLPNDRFSAERPEGSISTLTIQRTEQRDSAMYRCASSLAPQMNTEAFFGQGTRLTVV.

This rearrangement joins TRBV15 to TRBJ1-3, with D hard to call. Trimming left V 0 bases short and J 4 bases short, with 10 bases between. Germline V CDR1 and CDR2: LNHNV, YYDKDF (reference sequence). CDR3 size: 15 residues. CDR3 nucleotides: TGTGCCACCAGCAGAGATCAGAGCCGAGGAAACACCATATATTTT. Its translation: CATSRDQSRGNTIYF.

The genes are TRBV23-1 and TRBJ2-3; tentative D call: TRBD1 (5 bases). TRBV23-1 is flagged as an ORF with uncertain function. V was cut by 6 bases and J by 6 bases, with 10 bases left in between. The CDR3 sequence is 12 residues long. CDR3 sequence: CASSRQQDTQYF. CDR3 nucleotide sequence: TGCGCCAGCAGCCGACAGCAGGATACGCAGTATTTT.

Notes on this clone: The sample contains more than one DNA sequence encoding this CDR3. The chain combines TRBV5-1 with TRBJ2-5; 8 nucleotides match TRBD2. The CDR3 is made up of 14 amino acids. The V gene end was trimmed by 0 bases and the J gene end by 2 bases; junction bases not matched to a gene: 0. The germline V gene has CDR1 SGHRS and CDR2 YFSETQ. The CDR3 reads CASSLAGGQETQYF. In DNA form, the CDR3 reads TGCGCCAGCAGCTTGGCGGGAGGGCAAGAGACCCAGTACTTC.

The chain is built from TRBV19 and TRBJ1-1; D is unclear. From germline, CDR1 is LNHDA and CDR2 SQIVND (reference sequence). This CDR3 spans 11 amino acids. V lost 7 bases, J lost 5 bases, and 8 bases lay in between. The CDR3 is CASKTVTEAFF. CDR3 bases: TGTGCCAGTAAGACGGTGACTGAAGCTTTCTTT.

The V gene is TRBV27, the J gene TRBJ2-3; 8 nucleotides match TRBD1. Trimming took 1 base from V and 4 from J; bases not matched to a gene: 7. From germline, CDR1 is MNHEY and CDR2 SMNVEV (reference sequence). This CDR3 spans 16 amino acids. This CDR3 is CASSLYPRGLSDTQYF. DNA for the CDR3: TGTGCCAGCAGTTTATATCCCAGGGGGCTGTCAGATACGCAGTATTTT.

This clone was recorded a few times. The chain's CDR3 is CAWSVAGQGSPLHF. The CDR3 coding sequence is TGTGCCTGGAGTGTAGCGGGACAGGGTTCACCCCTCCACTTT. The J gene is TRBJ1-6, the V gene TRBV30, with TRBD1 identical over 9 bases. V lost 0 bases, J lost 9 bases, and 3 bases stayed unmatched. This CDR3 is built from 14 residues. Per germline, CDR1 GTSNPN and CDR2 SVGIG (reference sequence).